These T cell receptor beta chains were read from a single sample in a study of T cells in Graves' hyperthyroidism and ophthalmopathy. TCRdb reanalysed the multiplex PCR reads using MiXCR and keeps one entry per CDR3 protein. The sample includes under 650,000 distinct CDR3 sequences, around 16% of them seen just once. Material for sequencing was blood. The receptors were gathered from a young woman with Graves' hyperthyroidism. Both conserved end residues are part of each CDR3. The D gene is left open where the match is weak. Clone size is not always given. Where it is, it says once, few, many or a class for expanded clones.

CDR3aa,CDR3nt,d_gene,v_gene,abundance,j_gene
CASNPADRQAETQYF,TGTGCCAGCAACCCTGCTGATCGGCAGGCAGAGACCCAGTACTTC,.,TRBV6-1,many,TRBJ2-5
CASSLGTGRGSSGNTIYF,TGTGCCAGCAGCTTGGGGACAGGGAGAGGTAGCTCCGGAAACACCATATATTTT,TRBD1,TRBV5-6,.,TRBJ1-3
CATSRSIGTTYEQYF,TGTGCCACCAGCAGGTCTATTGGGACTACCTACGAGCAGTACTTC,TRBD2,TRBV15,many,TRBJ2-7
CASSGLASVYEQYF,TGTGCCAGCAGTGGACTCGCAAGTGTCTACGAGCAGTACTTC,.,TRBV2,.,TRBJ2-7
CASSLDETGGVYEQYF,TGTGCCAGCAGCTTAGACGAGACAGGGGGCGTCTACGAGCAGTACTTC,TRBD1,TRBV7-2,many,TRBJ2-7
CASSESGTGVTGELFF,TGTGCCAGCAGCGAATCCGGGACAGGGGTTACCGGGGAGCTGTTTTTT,TRBD1,TRBV9,.,TRBJ2-2
CASSRMGLAGSGETQYF,TGTGCCAGCAGCCGGATGGGACTAGCGGGATCCGGTGAGACCCAGTACTTC,TRBD2,TRBV9,.,TRBJ2-5
CASSQDSGRGAYNEQFF,TGTGCCAGCAGCCAAGATAGCGGGAGAGGGGCCTACAATGAGCAGTTCTTC,TRBD2,TRBV3-1,many,TRBJ2-1
CASRGLFANTGELFF,TGCGCCAGCAGGGGACTTTTCGCGAACACCGGGGAGCTGTTTTTT,.,TRBV5-1,few,TRBJ2-2
CAWSGQGMNTEAFF,TGTGCCTGGAGTGGACAGGGGATGAACACTGAAGCTTTCTTT,TRBD1,TRBV30,many,TRBJ1-1
CASSREFSGANVLTF,TGTGCCAGCAGTCGTGAGTTCTCTGGGGCCAACGTCCTGACTTTC,.,TRBV12-3/TRBV12-4,.,TRBJ2-6
CASSLNVLGNTEAFF,TGTGCCAGCAGCTTAAACGTACTTGGGAACACTGAAGCTTTCTTT,.,TRBV7-8,many,TRBJ1-1
CASGNNEQFF,TGTGCCAGCGGAAACAATGAGCAGTTCTTC,.,TRBV27,many,TRBJ2-1
CASSYGTFTDTQYF,TGTGCCAGCAGCTACGGGACTTTCACAGATACGCAGTATTTT,.,TRBV5-6,few,TRBJ2-3
CASSFYPGLAGVERETQYF,TGTGCCAGCAGTTTTTATCCGGGACTAGCGGGAGTGGAACGGGAGACCCAGTACTTC,TRBD2,TRBV6-2/TRBV6-3,.,TRBJ2-5
CASSSSGRHQPQHF,TGTGCCAGCAGTTCTTCCGGCCGGCATCAGCCCCAGCATTTT,.,TRBV7-9,.,TRBJ1-5
CASSLRLALETQYF,TGTGCCAGCAGTTTACGGCTAGCTCTGGAGACCCAGTACTTC,.,TRBV28,few,TRBJ2-5
CSARRALGGGDGQFF,TGCAGTGCTAGGAGGGCCCTGGGGGGGGGCGATGGGCAGTTCTTC,.,TRBV20-1,few,TRBJ2-1
CASSTDGVNTEAFF,TGTGCCAGCAGTACCGACGGAGTGAACACTGAAGCTTTCTTT,.,TRBV28,many,TRBJ1-1
CASSRLDKDTGELFF,TGTGCCAGCAGCCGATTAGACAAAGACACCGGGGAGCTGTTTTTT,.,TRBV28,.,TRBJ2-2
CASSLISGDNTGELFF,TGCGCCAGCAGCTTAATTTCCGGGGACAACACCGGGGAGCTGTTTTTT,.,TRBV5-1,.,TRBJ2-2
CSARALGVGTDTQYF,TGCAGTGCTAGGGCCCTGGGAGTAGGCACAGATACGCAGTATTTT,.,TRBV20-1,.,TRBJ2-3